This T cell receptor (beta chain) is drawn from a study of tumor-infiltrating lymphocytes in primary liver carcinoma. Trimming took 2 bases from V and 3 from J, leaving 12 bases between them. Germline CDR1 is SGDLS and CDR2 is YYNGEE. CDR3 length: 14 amino acids. cDNA specific to TCR beta was made from around 470 ng of total RNA, with a constant-region primer employed for priming. Investigators got TCR beta libraries out of three nested multiplex PCR rounds, done with slightly modified ARM-PCR. TRBV1-TRBV30 forward primers paired with a C-beta reverse primer were used in the first two PCR rounds, which ran roughly 9 cycles each. MiXCR was run by TCRdb on the multiplex PCR reads, yielding one entry per CDR3 protein. This table holds about 99,000 distinct CDR3 sequences, roughly 69% found once. Overall study results and limits: The proportion of top clones found throughout all five tumor regions was only about 7-24%.

As concerns this clonotype: As yet, its antigen is unknown.

Scientists recovered RNA and DNA together from about 20-30 mg of unsorted bulk tissue. Each individual tumor supplied samples from five separate regions. More than 85% viable tumor cells made up every tumor sample. The J gene is TRBJ2-7, the V gene TRBV9; D is perhaps TRBD2 (6 bases). Sequencing was performed on liver tumor tissue from sampling region 5. Subset: tumor region T5, tumor centre. This TCR derives from a woman aged 60-75 years with primary liver carcinoma and hepatitis B virus infection. The CDR3 nucleotides are TGTGCCAGCAGCGTCGGATGGGGGGACTACGAGCAGTACTTC. This encodes CASSVGWGDYEQYF.